The source of this TCR beta chain is a study of spatial heterogeneity in lung cancer. The sample's time point: sample taken at primary tumor resection. Extraction of whole RNA from tumor, nontumor lung or frozen PBMC preceded unsorted sequencing. The donor group consisted of under 90 patients who had untreated, early-stage non-small cell lung cancer. TCRdb analysed the 5' RACE reads with MiXCR anew, one entry per CDR3 protein. The data hold 40,000 to 45,000 distinct CDR3 sequences, with approximately 6.8% observed a single time. V was pared by 8 bases and J by 2 bases, with 11 bases of the junction left unmatched. The germline V gene has CDR1 SQVTM and CDR2 ANQGSEA. This CDR3 is built from 15 residues.

The receptor comes from a female donor with early-stage non-small cell lung cancer. Sequenced here: PBMCs, sampled at surgery. The rearrangement links TRBV29-1 to TRBJ1-1, with 10 bases identical to TRBD1. The CDR3 sequence is CSYSGDRGLNTEAFF. The DNA of the CDR3 is TGCAGCTACTCTGGGGACAGGGGTCTTAACACTGAAGCTTTCTTT.